This entry lists 24 T cell receptor beta chains sequenced from one sample in a study of CD8+ T cells in alopecia areata. The sample's treatment: oral pan-JAK inhibitor, 5-10 mg twice daily. RNA extraction and reverse transcription yielded cDNA as sequencing template. Method: immunoSEQ multiplex PCR; TCRdb's copy keeps in-frame clones and lacks some. Of under 200,000 clones listed, 50% to 70% were seen once; the top ten hold 0.75% to 0.95%. Sequencing used CD4+ T cells sorted from blood, obtained at week 4, from a patient treated with tofacitinib. Source of these receptors: a human donor with alopecia areata.

J is TRBJ2-5 and V is TRBV5-6; D is undetermined. With the DNA end fitting TRBJ2-7 better, the J assignment may be wrong. CDR1 and CDR2 from the germline V gene are SGHDT and YYEEEE. The CDR3 totals 11 residues. The CDR3 nucleotides read TGTGCCAGCAGCTTTAACTACGAGCAGTACTTC. This gives the protein CASSFNYEQYF.

The rearrangement joins TRBV30 to TRBJ2-2; the D gene is possibly TRBD1 (6 bases). Germline V CDR1 and CDR2: GTSNPN, SVGIG (reference sequence). The CDR3 has 14 amino acids. Trimming took off 3 bases at V and 0 bases at J, with 8 bases between the two ends. The CDR3 DNA is TGTGCCTGGAGGACAGGATCGAACACCGGGGAGCTGTTTTTT. Amino acids: CAWRTGSNTGELFF.

This clone has just a few counts. The genes are TRBV7-6 and TRBJ1-3; D remains unclear. V lost 5 bases, J lost 0 bases, and 14 bases lay in between. From germline, CDR1 is SGHVS and CDR2 FNYEAQ. The CDR3 loop spans 16 amino acids. CDR3 region: CASSQTAPGSGNTIYF. The CDR3 coding sequence is TGTGCCAGCAGCCAAACCGCCCCGGGCTCTGGAAACACCATATATTTT.

This clone appeared a few times. One junction end does not reproduce the germline sequence, and a read error may be involved. The chain recombines TRBV5-1 with TRBJ2-1; 7 nucleotides line up with TRBD1. This CDR3 is 13 amino acids long. The germline V gene has CDR1 SGHRS and CDR2 YFSETQ. This chain's CDR3 is CASRLDRYNEQFF. The CDR3 DNA is TGCGCCAGCAGGTTGGACAGGTACAATGAGCAGTTCTTC.

The chain employs TRBV30 and TRBJ1-1; no clear D gene. CDR1 is GTSNPN, CDR2 SVGIG, per germline (reference sequence). The CDR3 extends over 12 amino acids. Trimming pared 6 bases from V and 1 base from J, leaving 9 bases between. The CDR3 bases are TGTGCCTGCCGTATTCAGAACACTGAAGCTTTCTTT. Its translation is CACRIQNTEAFF.

The genes are TRBV7-3 and TRBJ1-6; D is unclear. The germline gives CDR1 SGHTA, CDR2 FQGTGA. With 2 bases removed from V and 0 bases from J, the gap between germline ends came to 5 bases. The CDR3 is 15 residues long. In DNA, the CDR3 is TGTGCCAGCAGCTTATGGGGCTCCTATAATTCACCCCTCCACTTT. Encoded protein: CASSLWGSYNSPLHF. The variable domain in full, with the rest retrieved from reference TRBV7-3 and TRBJ1-6, is GAGVSQTPSNKVTEKGKYVELRCDPISGHTALYWYRQSLGQGPEFLIYFQGTGAADDSGLPNDRFFAVRPEGSVSTLKIQRTERGDSAVYLCASSLWGSYNSPLHFGNGTRLTVT.

This clone was counted only a few times. V gene TRBV29-1 combines with J gene TRBJ2-4, with D perhaps matching TRBD2 (6 bases). The CDR3 consists of 11 residues. Germline CDR1 is SQVTM and CDR2 is ANQGSEA. Trimming pared 8 bases from V and 8 bases from J, leaving 13 bases between. The CDR3 DNA is TGCAGCTATAGGAGGGGAGACATTCAGTACTTC. This encodes CSYRRGDIQYF.

The gene calls are TRBV25-1 and TRBJ1-2; unclear D gene. V lost 4 bases, J lost 0 bases, and 12 bases lay in between. CDR1 and CDR2 from the germline V gene are MGHDK and SYGVNS. The CDR3 is 15 amino acids. CDR3 nucleotides: TGTGCCAGCAGTGCCTCCGGCAGCGCTAACTATGGCTACACCTTC. This encodes CASSASGSANYGYTF.

This clone was counted only a few times. V and J are TRBV18 and TRBJ2-3; D may match TRBD1 or TRBD2 (5 bases each). The CDR3 is 13 residues long. Germline V CDR1 and CDR2: KGHSH, LQKENI. Trimming took off 4 bases at V and 1 base at J, with 6 bases between the two ends. The CDR3 loop reads CASSRDGTDTQYF. The CDR3 DNA is TGTGCCAGCTCACGGGACGGCACAGATACGCAGTATTTT.

This clone was detected a few times. This rearrangement joins TRBV5-1 to TRBJ2-5; D gene uncertain. CDR1 is SGHRS, CDR2 YFSETQ, per germline. The V end lost 1 base, the J end lost 4 bases, and 2 bases lay between the germline ends. The CDR3 contains 11 residues. CDR3 nucleotide sequence: TGCGCCAGCAGCTTGACAGAGACCCAGTACTTC. Amino acid sequence: CASSLTETQYF.

This chain uses TRBV29-1 with TRBJ2-7; maybe TRBD1 (5 bases). The CDR3 spans 11 residues. CDR1 and CDR2 from the germline V gene are SQVTM and ANQGSEA. Trimming left V 3 bases short and J 6 bases short, with 9 bases between. CDR3 sequence (DNA): TGCAGCGTTGACAGGGTGGGCGAGCAGTACTTC. This codes for CSVDRVGEQYF.

This chain links TRBV7-2 with TRBJ2-1, with 10 bases matching TRBD2. Trimming cost V 2 bases and J 8 bases; bases outside gene matches: 3. The CDR3 loop spans 14 amino acids. Germline V gene sequence: CDR1 SGHTA, CDR2 FQGNSA. CDR3 amino acids: CASSLTSGVDEQFF. CDR3 DNA: TGTGCCAGCAGCTTAACTAGCGGGGTTGATGAGCAGTTCTTC.

V gene TRBV6-6 combines with J gene TRBJ2-1, with TRBD1 as a possible D gene (6 bases). Germline values: CDR1 MNHNY, CDR2 SVGAGI (reference sequence). The CDR3 contains 13 residues. CDR3 nucleotide sequence: TGTGCGACCACAGGGCTATCGTACAATGAGCAGTTCTTC. Its translation: CATTGLSYNEQFF.

The rearrangement joins TRBV5-1 to TRBJ2-7; maybe TRBD1 (6 bases). Looked up from germline, CDR1 is SGHRS and CDR2 is YFSETQ. The V and J ends lost 0 bases and 4 bases respectively, with 11 bases between them. The CDR3 totals 14 residues. CDR3 sequence (DNA): TGCGCCAGCAGCTTGGACACAGGGAGTTACGAGCAGTACTTC. Its translation is CASSLDTGSYEQYF.

This clone has a handful of counts. The rearrangement uses TRBV6-5 and TRBJ1-2; D not resolved. In germline, CDR1 is MNHEY, CDR2 SVGAGI. The CDR3 runs to 14 residues. Trimming stripped 1 base from V and 2 bases from J, with 8 bases between. In nucleotides, the CDR3 is TGTGCCAGCAGTTACTTAGGTGGGAACTATGGCTACACCTTC. It specifies CASSYLGGNYGYTF.

The count of this clone is one. This CDR3 reads CSIRQDVYGYTF. CDR3 nucleotides: TGCAGCATCCGACAGGACGTCTATGGCTACACCTTC. The rearrangement uses TRBV29-1 and TRBJ1-2; weak D call: TRBD1 (6 bases). This CDR3 is built from 12 residues. In germline, CDR1 is SQVTM, CDR2 ANQGSEA. Trimming took off 8 bases at V and 4 bases at J, with 14 bases between the two ends.

This chain's CDR3 is CASSLGVMNTEAFF. CDR3 DNA sequence: TGTGCCAGCAGCTTGGGGGTTATGAACACTGAAGCTTTCTTT. V is TRBV5-6 and J is TRBJ1-1; the D is unclear. The CDR3 runs to 14 residues. The V gene lost 0 bases and the J gene lost 0 bases, with 6 bases spanning the gap. From germline, CDR1 is SGHDT and CDR2 YYEEEE. Full variable domain (rest looked up from reference TRBV5-6 and TRBJ1-1): DAGVTQSPTHLIKTRGQQVTLRCSPKSGHDTVSWYQQALGQGPQFIFQYYEEEERQRGNFPDRFSGHQFPNYSSELNVNALLLGDSALYLCASSLGVMNTEAFFGQGTRLTVV.

This chain joins TRBV9 and TRBJ2-2; 15 positions match TRBD2. After removal of 3 bases from V and 2 bases from J, the junction contained 5 bases not matched to a gene. In germline, CDR1 is SGDLS, CDR2 YYNGEE. This CDR3 spans 18 amino acids. The CDR3 DNA sequence: TGTGCCAGCAGCGCGGGGACTAGCGGGGGGACTAACACCGGGGAGCTGTTTTTT. Encoded protein: CASSAGTSGGTNTGELFF.

The rearrangement uses TRBV7-9 and TRBJ1-6; 8 nucleotides line up with TRBD1. J was trimmed by 10 bases and V by 5 bases; bases with no gene match: 7. Germline V lookup: CDR1 SEHNR, CDR2 FQNEAQ (reference sequence). The CDR3 is 14 amino acids. CDR3 in DNA: TGTGCCAGCAGCCTACCAGGGGGCGGATCACCCCTCCACTTT. This translates into CASSLPGGGSPLHF.

This clone was detected a few times. V gene TRBV2 combines with J gene TRBJ1-2; tentatively, D is TRBD1 (6 bases). V was trimmed by 8 bases and J by 4 bases, leaving 11 bases between them. Germline-derived CDR1 and CDR2 are SNHLY and FYNNEI. This CDR3 comprises 12 residues. DNA for the CDR3: TGTGCCAGCCTTAGGGGGGGCTATGGCTACACCTTC. It is translated as CASLRGGYGYTF.

This clone has only a few counts. The chain joins TRBV15 to TRBJ1-6, with D uncertain. The germline CDR1 and CDR2 sequences are LNHNV and YYDKDF (reference sequence). The length of the CDR3 is 13 residues. V lost 0 bases, J lost 9 bases, and 6 bases lay in between. The CDR3 is CATSRDRLSPLHF. CDR3 in DNA: TGTGCCACCAGCAGAGATCGTCTTTCACCCCTCCACTTT.

The chain employs TRBV15 and TRBJ1-1, with 7 bases lining up with TRBD1. This CDR3 is 15 amino acids long. From germline, CDR1 is LNHNV and CDR2 YYDKDF (reference sequence). Trimming at V came to 1 base and at J to 2 bases, leaving 4 bases not matched to a gene. CDR3 bases: TGTGCCACCAGCAGAGGCCAGGGGGTTAACACTGAAGCTTTCTTT. Amino acid sequence: CATSRGQGVNTEAFF.

The chain is built from TRBV5-6 and TRBJ2-3, with D possibly TRBD2 on 7 matching bases. The V and J ends lost 4 bases and 0 bases respectively, with 18 bases between them. CDR1 and CDR2 (germline): SGHDT, YYEEEE. This CDR3 has 17 amino acids. The CDR3 bases are TGTGCCAGCAGCCTGGTTTGGCGGGGGCCTAGCACAGATACGCAGTATTTT. Its translation is CASSLVWRGPSTDTQYF.

With respect to this clone: An end of the junction differs from the germline gene, which may be a read error. The rearrangement links TRBV6-5 to TRBJ2-7, with D perhaps TRBD1 (5 bases). Germline loops: CDR1 MNHEY, CDR2 SVGAGI. The CDR3 covers 13 residues. CDR3 DNA sequence: TGTGCCAGCAGTCCAGGGTTCCCCCAACCTCTCAACTTC. Its translation is CASSPGFPQPLNF.